This TCR beta chain was recorded in a study of STAT3 mutations in large granular lymphocyte leukemia. The overall study: Roughly half of the longitudinally sequenced T-LGLL patients carried detectable canonical activating STAT3 mutations. Findings of the study overall: At least one immunodominant TCR beta clonotype appeared in every T-cell large granular lymphocyte leukemia patient. All newly emerging clones after therapy were STAT3 wild type.

TCRdb keeps only in-frame clones here, not all; method: immunoSEQ multiplex PCR. The sample lists some 7,000 clones, approximately 57% occurring once. Germline CDR1 reads KGHSH; CDR2 reads LQKENI. CDR3 length: 15 residues. V lost 3 bases and J 0 bases, leaving 10 bases between the germline ends. A note on this clone: The antigen remains unidentified.

Sequences were obtained from peripheral blood mononuclear cells. This TCR was sampled from a boy younger than 18 with T-cell large granular lymphocyte leukemia. Some clones in this sample may be carry-over from other donors' samples. V gene TRBV18 combines with J gene TRBJ2-3; D not resolved. The CDR3 bases are TGTGCCAGCTCACCCGAGCTTATTAGCACAGATACGCAGTATTTT. Its protein is CASSPELISTDTQYF. The variable domain in full, completed from reference TRBV18 and TRBJ2-3, reads NAGVMQNPRHLVRRRGQEARLRCSPMKGHSHVYWYRQLPEEGLKFMVYLQKENIIDESGMPKERFSAEFPKEGPSILRIQQVVRGDSAAYFCASSPELISTDTQYFGPGTRLTVL.